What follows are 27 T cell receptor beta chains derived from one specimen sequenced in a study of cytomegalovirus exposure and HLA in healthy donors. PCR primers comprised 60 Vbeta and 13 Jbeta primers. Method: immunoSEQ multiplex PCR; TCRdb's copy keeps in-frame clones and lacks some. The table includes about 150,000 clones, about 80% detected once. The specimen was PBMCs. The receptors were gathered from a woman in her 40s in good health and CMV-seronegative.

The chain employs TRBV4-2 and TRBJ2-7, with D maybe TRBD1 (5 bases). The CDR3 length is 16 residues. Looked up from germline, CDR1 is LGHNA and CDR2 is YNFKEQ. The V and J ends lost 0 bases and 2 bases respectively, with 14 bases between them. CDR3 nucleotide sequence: TGTGCCAGCAGCCAAGAAACGGGCCAGGGCCCCTACGAGCAGTACTTC. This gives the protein CASSQETGQGPYEQYF.

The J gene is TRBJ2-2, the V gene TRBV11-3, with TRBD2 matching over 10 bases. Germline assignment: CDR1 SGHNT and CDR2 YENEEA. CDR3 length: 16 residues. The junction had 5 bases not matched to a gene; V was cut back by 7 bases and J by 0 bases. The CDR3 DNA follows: TGTGCCAGCACCCGGACTAGCGGATCGAACACCGGGGAGCTGTTTTTT. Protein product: CASTRTSGSNTGELFF. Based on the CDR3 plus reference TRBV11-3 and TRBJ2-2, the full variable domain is EAGVVQSPRYKIIEKKQPVAFWCNPISGHNTLYWYLQNLGQGPELLIRYENEEAVDDSQLPKDRFSAERLKGVDSTLKIQPAELGDSAVYLCASTRTSGSNTGELFFGEGSRLTVL.

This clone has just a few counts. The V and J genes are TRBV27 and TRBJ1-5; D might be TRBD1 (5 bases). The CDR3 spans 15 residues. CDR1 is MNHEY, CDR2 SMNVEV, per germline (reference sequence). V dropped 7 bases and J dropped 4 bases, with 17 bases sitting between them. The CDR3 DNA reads TGTGCCAGCACGAGCCGGGGGGGGAGGAATCAGCCCCAGCATTTT. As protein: CASTSRGGRNQPQHF.

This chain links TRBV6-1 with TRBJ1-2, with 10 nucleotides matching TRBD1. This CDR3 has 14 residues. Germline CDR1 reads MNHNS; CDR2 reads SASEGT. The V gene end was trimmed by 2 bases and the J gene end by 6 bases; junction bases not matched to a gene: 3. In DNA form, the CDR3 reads TGTGCCAGCAGTGAACCAGGACAGGGGGATGGCTACACCTTC. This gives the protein CASSEPGQGDGYTF.

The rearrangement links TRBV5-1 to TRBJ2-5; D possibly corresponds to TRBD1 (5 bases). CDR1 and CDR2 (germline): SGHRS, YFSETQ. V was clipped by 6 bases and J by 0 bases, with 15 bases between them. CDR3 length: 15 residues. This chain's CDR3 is CASIPGAAYQETQYF. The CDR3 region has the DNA TGCGCCAGCATACCTGGGGCGGCGTACCAAGAGACCCAGTACTTC.

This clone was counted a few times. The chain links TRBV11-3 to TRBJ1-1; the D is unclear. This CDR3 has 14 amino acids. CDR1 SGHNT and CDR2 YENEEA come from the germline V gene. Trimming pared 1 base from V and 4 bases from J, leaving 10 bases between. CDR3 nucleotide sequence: TGTGCCAGCAGCTTAGCAGGCGAATCCACTGAAGCTTTCTTT. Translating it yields CASSLAGESTEAFF.

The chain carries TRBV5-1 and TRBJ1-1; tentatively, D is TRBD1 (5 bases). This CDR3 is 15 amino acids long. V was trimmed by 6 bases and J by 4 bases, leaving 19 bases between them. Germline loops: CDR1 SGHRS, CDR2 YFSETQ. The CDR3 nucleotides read TGCGCCAGCAAGAAACCACAACAGGAACCCACTGAAGCTTTCTTT. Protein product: CASKKPQQEPTEAFF.

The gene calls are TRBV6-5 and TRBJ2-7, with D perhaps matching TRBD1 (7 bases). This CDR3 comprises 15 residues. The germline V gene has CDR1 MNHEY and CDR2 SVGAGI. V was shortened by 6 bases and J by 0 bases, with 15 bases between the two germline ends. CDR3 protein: CASSRGRQGSYEQYF. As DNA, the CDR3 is TGTGCCAGCAGCCGGGGGCGACAGGGCTCCTACGAGCAGTACTTC.

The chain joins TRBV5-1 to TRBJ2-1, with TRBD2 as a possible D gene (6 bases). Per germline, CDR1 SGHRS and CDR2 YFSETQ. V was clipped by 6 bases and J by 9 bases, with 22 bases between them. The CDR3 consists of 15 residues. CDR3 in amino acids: CASTLLAGGPGEQFF. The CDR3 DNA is TGCGCCAGCACCCTCTTAGCTGGAGGGCCCGGTGAGCAGTTCTTC.

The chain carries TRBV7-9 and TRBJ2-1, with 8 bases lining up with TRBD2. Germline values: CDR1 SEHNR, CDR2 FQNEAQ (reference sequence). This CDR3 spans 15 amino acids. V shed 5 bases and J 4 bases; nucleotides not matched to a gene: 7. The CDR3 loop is CASSVSGTPYNEQFF. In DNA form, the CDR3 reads TGTGCCAGCAGCGTTAGCGGGACCCCATACAATGAGCAGTTCTTC.

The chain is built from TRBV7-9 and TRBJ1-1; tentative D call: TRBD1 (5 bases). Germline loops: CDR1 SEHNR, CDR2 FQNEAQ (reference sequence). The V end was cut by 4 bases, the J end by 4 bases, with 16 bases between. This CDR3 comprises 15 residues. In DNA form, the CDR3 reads TGTGCCAGCAGCTGGAGACTAGGGGCGGGCACTGAAGCTTTCTTT. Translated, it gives CASSWRLGAGTEAFF.

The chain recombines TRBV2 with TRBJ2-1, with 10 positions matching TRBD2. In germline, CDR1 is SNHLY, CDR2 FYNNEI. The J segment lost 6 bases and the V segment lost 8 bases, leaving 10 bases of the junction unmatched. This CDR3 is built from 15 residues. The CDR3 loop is CASGARTSGTNEQFF. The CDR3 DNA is TGTGCCAGCGGGGCAAGGACTAGCGGTACCAATGAGCAGTTCTTC.

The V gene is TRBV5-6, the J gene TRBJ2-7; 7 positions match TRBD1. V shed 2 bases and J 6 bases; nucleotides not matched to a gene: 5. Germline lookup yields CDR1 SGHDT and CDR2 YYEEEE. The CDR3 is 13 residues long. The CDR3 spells CASSFDRAAEQYF. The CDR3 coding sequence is TGTGCCAGCAGCTTCGACAGGGCGGCCGAGCAGTACTTC.

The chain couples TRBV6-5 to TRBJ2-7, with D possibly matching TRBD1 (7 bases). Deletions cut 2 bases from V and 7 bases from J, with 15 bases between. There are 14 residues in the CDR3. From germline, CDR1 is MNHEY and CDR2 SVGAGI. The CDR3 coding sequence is TGTGCCAGCAGTTACGCGGGACAGCGCCGAGAGCAGTACTTC. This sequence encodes CASSYAGQRREQYF.

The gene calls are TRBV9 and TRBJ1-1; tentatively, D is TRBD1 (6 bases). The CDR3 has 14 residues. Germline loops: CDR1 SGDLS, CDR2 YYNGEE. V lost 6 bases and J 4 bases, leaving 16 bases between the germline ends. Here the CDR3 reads CASTRSGGATEAFF. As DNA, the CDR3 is TGTGCCAGCACCCGTAGCGGGGGGGCCACTGAAGCTTTCTTT.

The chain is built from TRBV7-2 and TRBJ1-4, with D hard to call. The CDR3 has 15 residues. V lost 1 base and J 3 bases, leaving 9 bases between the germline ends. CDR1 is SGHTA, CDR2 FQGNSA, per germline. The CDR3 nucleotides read TGTGCCAGCAGCTTAGTTGGCATCTCTAATGAAAAACTGTTTTTT. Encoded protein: CASSLVGISNEKLFF.

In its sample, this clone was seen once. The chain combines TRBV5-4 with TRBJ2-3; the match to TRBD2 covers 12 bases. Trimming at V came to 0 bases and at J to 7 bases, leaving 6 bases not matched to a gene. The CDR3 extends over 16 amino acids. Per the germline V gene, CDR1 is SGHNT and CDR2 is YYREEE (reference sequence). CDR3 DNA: TGTGCCAGCAGCTTGGAGGCGCTAGCGGGGGGGCATACGCAGTATTTT. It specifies CASSLEALAGGHTQYF.

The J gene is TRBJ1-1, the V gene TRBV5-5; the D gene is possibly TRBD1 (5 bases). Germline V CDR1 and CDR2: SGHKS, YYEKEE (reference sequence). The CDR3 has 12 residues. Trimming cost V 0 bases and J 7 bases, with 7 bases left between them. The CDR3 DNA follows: TGTGCCAGCAGCTTGGCCGGGGGTGAAGCTTTCTTT. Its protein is CASSLAGGEAFF.

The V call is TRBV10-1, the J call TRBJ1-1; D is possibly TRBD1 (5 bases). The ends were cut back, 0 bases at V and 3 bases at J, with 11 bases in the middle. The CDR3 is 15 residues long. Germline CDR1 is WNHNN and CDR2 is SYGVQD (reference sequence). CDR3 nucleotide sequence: TGCGCCAGCAGTGAGTCAGCGGGGGTTGACACTGAAGCTTTCTTT. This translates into CASSESAGVDTEAFF.

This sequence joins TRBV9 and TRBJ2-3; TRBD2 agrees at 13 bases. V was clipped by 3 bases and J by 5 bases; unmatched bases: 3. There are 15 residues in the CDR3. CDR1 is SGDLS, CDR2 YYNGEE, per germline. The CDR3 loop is CASSGTSGSVDTQYF. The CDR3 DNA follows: TGTGCCAGCAGCGGGACTAGCGGGAGTGTAGATACGCAGTATTTT.

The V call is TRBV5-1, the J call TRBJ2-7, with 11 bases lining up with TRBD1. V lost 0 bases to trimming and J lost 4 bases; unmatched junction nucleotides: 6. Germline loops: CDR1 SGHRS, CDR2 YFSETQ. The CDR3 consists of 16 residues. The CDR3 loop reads CASSLEEGQGGYEQYF. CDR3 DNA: TGCGCCAGCAGCTTGGAGGAGGGACAGGGGGGTTACGAGCAGTACTTC.

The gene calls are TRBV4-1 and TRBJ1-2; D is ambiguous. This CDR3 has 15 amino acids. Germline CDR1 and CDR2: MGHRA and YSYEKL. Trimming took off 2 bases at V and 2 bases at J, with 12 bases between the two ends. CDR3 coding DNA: TGCGCCAGCAGCCAAACAGCGGGCGGGAACTATGGCTACACCTTC. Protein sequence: CASSQTAGGNYGYTF.

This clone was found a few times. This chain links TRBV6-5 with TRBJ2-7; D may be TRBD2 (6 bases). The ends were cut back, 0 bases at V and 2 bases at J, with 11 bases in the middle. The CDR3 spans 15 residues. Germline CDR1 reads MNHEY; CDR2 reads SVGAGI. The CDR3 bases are TGTGCCAGCAGTTACTCGTCGGGAGAGACCTACGAGCAGTACTTC. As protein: CASSYSSGETYEQYF.

CDR3 bases: TGTGCCAGCAGCTATCAGTTGGGCCCGGAGACCCAGTACTTC. Its protein product is CASSYQLGPETQYF. V gene TRBV11-2 combines with J gene TRBJ2-5; D gene ambiguous. This CDR3 has 14 amino acids. Germline V gene lookup returns CDR1 SGHAT and CDR2 FQNNGV. The V gene lost 4 bases and the J gene lost 5 bases, with 14 bases spanning the gap.

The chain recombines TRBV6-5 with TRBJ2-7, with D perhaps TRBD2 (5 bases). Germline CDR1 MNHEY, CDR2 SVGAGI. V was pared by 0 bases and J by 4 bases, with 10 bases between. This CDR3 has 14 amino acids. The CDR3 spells CASSYSREGYEQYF. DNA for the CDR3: TGTGCCAGCAGTTACTCGAGGGAAGGGTACGAGCAGTACTTC.

The chain's CDR3 is CASSLSPQGGVYNEQFF. The CDR3 nucleotides read TGTGCCAGCAGTTTATCGCCACAGGGGGGGGTGTACAATGAGCAGTTCTTC. This sequence joins TRBV27 and TRBJ2-1; tentative D call: TRBD1 (8 bases). Germline V lookup: CDR1 MNHEY, CDR2 SMNVEV (reference sequence). The CDR3 has 17 residues. Trimming stripped 0 bases from V and 4 bases from J, with 16 bases between.

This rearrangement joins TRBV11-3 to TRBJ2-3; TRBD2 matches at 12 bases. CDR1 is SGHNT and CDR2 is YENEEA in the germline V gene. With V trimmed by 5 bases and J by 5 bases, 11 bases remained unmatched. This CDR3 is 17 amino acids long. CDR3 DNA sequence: TGTGCCAGCAGCCGGGAGCTACTAGCGGGAGGAGGAGATACGCAGTATTTT. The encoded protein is CASSRELLAGGGDTQYF.